A single sample gave rise to the 27 T cell receptor beta chains below, sequenced in a study of T cells in Graves' hyperthyroidism and ophthalmopathy. TCR beta CDR3 regions were amplified from RNA transcripts. During a first-round RT-PCR of the TCR CDR3, the HTBI primer set was used. MiXCR was run by TCRdb on the multiplex PCR reads, yielding one entry per CDR3 protein. The sample records hundreds of thousands of distinct CDR3 sequences, roughly 15% being singletons. The sample taken for sequencing was blood. These receptors were collected from a woman in her fifties or sixties with Graves' ophthalmopathy.

In its sample, this clonotype was seen a few times. The rearrangement links TRBV12-5 to TRBJ2-5, with D possibly matching TRBD2 (6 bases). Between the trimmed V and J ends, which lost 5 bases and 2 bases, there was a span of 12 bases. This CDR3 contains 14 residues. Per the germline V gene, CDR1 is LGHNT and CDR2 is FRNRAP. CDR3 amino acids: CASGKTGGQETQYF. In DNA, the CDR3 is TGTGCTAGTGGTAAAACAGGAGGGCAAGAGACCCAGTACTTC. The variable domain in full, with the rest retrieved from reference TRBV12-5 and TRBJ2-5, is DARVTQTPRHKVTEMGQEVTMRCQPILGHNTVFWYRQTMMQGLELLAYFRNRAPLDDSGMPKDRFSAEMPDATLATLKIQPSEPRDSAVYFCASGKTGGQETQYFGPGTRLLVL.

The chain links TRBV29-1 to TRBJ2-3, with TRBD2 matching over 9 bases. CDR3 length: 16 amino acids. With V trimmed by 2 bases and J by 0 bases, 6 bases remained unmatched. Germline CDR1 reads SQVTM; CDR2 reads ANQGSEA. The CDR3 loop reads CSVERVAGVSTDTQYF. In nucleotides, the CDR3 is TGCAGCGTTGAAAGGGTAGCGGGAGTTAGCACAGATACGCAGTATTTT.

This chain joins TRBV7-8 and TRBJ1-5; D not resolved. This CDR3 region has 16 residues. Germline lookup yields CDR1 SGHVS and CDR2 FQNEAQ. The V end was cut by 1 base, the J end by 3 bases, with 13 bases between. The CDR3 nucleotides are TGTGCCAGCAGCTTAGGACCCCGGAGGTCCAATCAGCCCCAGCATTTT. This encodes CASSLGPRRSNQPQHF.

The rearrangement uses TRBV6-1 and TRBJ1-6; D gene unclear. V lost 11 bases and J lost 0, with 14 bases in between. Germline lookup yields CDR1 MNHNS and CDR2 SASEGT. CDR3 length equals 15 residues. CDR3: CACKKRSSYNSPLHF. CDR3 bases: TGTGCCTGCAAGAAACGGAGCTCCTATAATTCACCCCTCCACTTT.

The rearrangement joins TRBV6-2 or TRBV6-3 to TRBJ2-7; a possible D gene is TRBD1 (5 bases). The V and J ends lost 0 bases and 1 base respectively, with 13 bases between them. From germline, CDR1 is MNHEY and CDR2 SVGEGT. The CDR3 covers 16 residues. The CDR3 loop is CASSYSQRTPSYEQYF. For the CDR3, the DNA is TGTGCCAGCAGTTACTCACAGAGGACACCATCCTACGAGCAGTACTTC.

In its sample, this clonotype was seen many times. The V and J genes are TRBV11-2 and TRBJ1-2; D possibly corresponds to TRBD1 (5 bases). The V gene lost 2 bases and the J gene lost 4 bases, with 14 bases spanning the gap. This CDR3 has 15 residues. CDR1 and CDR2 (germline): SGHAT, FQNNGV. The CDR3 spells CASSLSQGASYGYTF. CDR3 DNA sequence: TGTGCCAGCAGCTTAAGCCAGGGTGCTAGCTATGGCTACACCTTC.

This clonotype occurred a few times. The genes are TRBV7-9 and TRBJ2-7; possible D gene TRBD2, 6 bases. With 7 bases removed from V and 5 bases from J, the gap between germline ends came to 21 bases. This CDR3 comprises 15 residues. CDR1 and CDR2 from the germline V gene are SEHNR and FQNEAQ (reference sequence). The CDR3 DNA is TGTGCCAGCACGTCGGGAGTGTCCCAAAAGGACGAGCAGTACTTC. Its translation is CASTSGVSQKDEQYF.

The chain is built from TRBV24-1 and TRBJ2-5; D is perhaps TRBD2 (6 bases). Germline assignment: CDR1 KGHDR and CDR2 SFDVKD. Trimming took 4 bases from V and 5 from J, leaving 13 bases between them. The CDR3 extends over 14 amino acids. The CDR3 loop is CATSEAGRSETQYF. The CDR3 bases are TGTGCCACCAGTGAGGCAGGGAGGTCGGAGACCCAGTACTTC.

This clonotype was seen repeatedly, ten times or more. This chain uses TRBV5-4 with TRBJ2-7; D not resolved. The CDR3 covers 14 residues. V was trimmed by 1 base and J by 0 bases, leaving 8 bases between them. Looked up from germline, CDR1 is SGHNT and CDR2 is YYREEE (reference sequence). The CDR3 here is CASSLSRSSYEQYF. The CDR3, as DNA: TGTGCCAGCAGCTTGAGCAGGAGCTCCTACGAGCAGTACTTC. Supplemented by reference TRBV5-4 and TRBJ2-7, the full variable domain reads ETGVTQSPTHLIKTRGQQVTLRCSSQSGHNTVSWYQQALGQGPQFIFQYYREEENGRGNFPPRFSGLQFPNYSSELNVNALELDDSALYLCASSLSRSSYEQYFGPGTRLTVT.

There are many counts of this clonotype. V and J are TRBV20-1 and TRBJ1-2, with TRBD1 matching 9 bases. In germline, CDR1 is DFQATT, CDR2 SNEGSKA (reference sequence). The CDR3 spans 12 residues. V was clipped by 3 bases and J by 9 bases; unmatched bases: 5. In DNA form, the CDR3 reads TGCAGTGCTAGTGCAGGACAGGGGAGCTACACCTTC. The encoded protein is CSASAGQGSYTF.

The chain is built from TRBV2 and TRBJ2-5; 7 nucleotides align to TRBD2. The CDR3 consists of 16 residues. Germline-derived CDR1 and CDR2 are SNHLY and FYNNEI. After removal of 5 bases from V and 4 bases from J, the junction contained 13 bases not matched to a gene. CDR3 amino acids: CASSTSWGGLGETQYF. The CDR3 DNA reads as TGTGCCAGCAGTACCAGCTGGGGAGGGCTAGGAGAGACCCAGTACTTC. Full variable domain (rest looked up from reference TRBV2 and TRBJ2-5): EPEVTQTPSHQVTQMGQEVILRCVPISNHLYFYWYRQILGQKVEFLVSFYNNEISEKSEIFDDQFSVERPDGSNFTLKIRSTKLEDSAMYFCASSTSWGGLGETQYFGPGTRLLVL.

This clonotype came up a few times. The chain employs TRBV2 and TRBJ1-3; possibly TRBD1 for D (5 bases). The CDR3 contains 14 residues. V dropped 6 bases and J dropped 0 bases, with 9 bases sitting between them. The germline V gene has CDR1 SNHLY and CDR2 FYNNEI. CDR3 sequence reads: CASRGDSSGNTIYF. The CDR3 DNA is TGTGCCAGCAGGGGTGACAGCTCTGGAAACACCATATATTTT.

In this sample, this clonotype turned up many times. The gene calls are TRBV28 and TRBJ2-1; 12 bases align to TRBD2. Germline lookup yields CDR1 MDHEN and CDR2 SYDVKM. CDR3 size: 18 residues. J gave up 3 bases and V 2 bases, and 8 bases lay outside the gene matches. The CDR3 reads CASSLTSGRPRFYNEQFF. CDR3 in DNA: TGTGCCAGCAGTTTAACTAGCGGGAGGCCCCGGTTCTACAATGAGCAGTTCTTC.

The J gene is TRBJ2-7, the V gene TRBV20-1, with TRBD1 matching over 9 bases. The V and J ends lost 6 bases and 4 bases, in that order; junction bases with no gene match: 1. From germline, CDR1 is DFQATT and CDR2 SNEGSKA (reference sequence). The CDR3 spans 11 residues. In nucleotides, the CDR3 is TGCAGTGCCGGGACAGGGTACGAGCAGTACTTC. It specifies CSAGTGYEQYF.

The table lists this clonotype with a few counts. The V gene is TRBV6-1, the J gene TRBJ2-2, with 7 bases matching TRBD2. The CDR3 has 14 amino acids. Germline assignment: CDR1 MNHNS and CDR2 SASEGT. V was clipped by 5 bases and J by 4 bases; unmatched bases: 4. The chain's CDR3 is CASSKLAFTGELFF. CDR3 bases: TGTGCCAGCAGTAAACTAGCGTTCACCGGGGAGCTGTTTTTT.

This clonotype was observed many times. The chain links TRBV20-1 to TRBJ2-7; 7 nucleotides align to TRBD2. This CDR3 contains 14 residues. The ends lost 3 bases at V and 3 bases at J; junction bases unmatched: 8. CDR1 is DFQATT and CDR2 is SNEGSKA in the germline V gene (reference sequence). The CDR3, as DNA: TGCAGTGCTAGTGAGCGGGGACTATTCTACGAGCAGTACTTC. Its protein product is CSASERGLFYEQYF.

Concerning this clonotype: This sequence may be a read error, since a much larger clone differs from it by one base. It is likely a read error, because the conserved phenylalanine at the end of the CDR3 is missing. The chain combines TRBV15 with TRBJ2-1; unclear D gene. Per germline, CDR1 LNHNV and CDR2 YYDKDF (reference sequence). The CDR3 runs to 15 residues. Trimming removed 0 bases at V and 2 bases at J, with 8 bases between. CDR3 coding DNA: TGTGCCACCAGCAGAGATAGTACCCCCTACAATGAGCAGTTCCTC. Translated, it gives CATSRDSTPYNEQFL.

This clonotype was observed a handful of times. CDR3 DNA: TGTGCCAGCAGCCAAGATCTGTTCGGAAAGAACACTGAAGCTTTCTTT. Encoded protein: CASSQDLFGKNTEAFF. The chain uses TRBV14 and TRBJ1-1; no definite D call. Germline V gene sequence: CDR1 SGHDN, CDR2 FVKESK. V lost 0 bases, J lost 1 base, and 12 bases lay in between. The CDR3 runs 16 residues.

This clonotype has a handful of counts. The genes are TRBV5-5 and TRBJ1-5; D is uncertain. Germline V gene data show CDR1 as SGHKS and CDR2 as YYEKEE (reference sequence). Trimming took off 4 bases at V and 0 bases at J, with 11 bases between the two ends. The CDR3 extends over 15 amino acids. The CDR3 reads CASSRGLDSNQPQHF. In DNA form, the CDR3 reads TGTGCCAGCAGCCGAGGTCTGGATAGCAATCAGCCCCAGCATTTT. The whole variable domain, remainder taken from reference TRBV5-5 and TRBJ1-5, is DAGVTQSPTHLIKTRGQQVTLRCSPISGHKSVSWYQQVLGQGPQFIFQYYEKEERGRGNFPDRFSARQFPNYSSELNVNALLLGDSALYLCASSRGLDSNQPQHFGDGTRLSIL.

In its sample, this clonotype was seen many times. The junction departs from the called germline gene at one end, perhaps through a read error. The CDR3, as DNA: TGTGCCAGCTCACAGCTTAGTACAGCCGCCTTC. Its protein is CASSQLSTAAF. This chain uses TRBV18 with TRBJ1-2; D call uncertain. CDR1 and CDR2 from the germline V gene are KGHSH and LQKENI. The CDR3 extends over 11 amino acids.

This clonotype was observed at least ten times. The chain recombines TRBV6-5 with TRBJ1-1; D gene uncertain. Per the germline V gene, CDR1 is MNHEY and CDR2 is SVGAGI. The CDR3 consists of 15 residues. The ends were cut back, 0 bases at V and 1 base at J, with 9 bases in the middle. CDR3 coding DNA: TGTGCCAGCAGTTACTCGGTCAGACAGAACACTGAAGCTTTCTTT. It encodes CASSYSVRQNTEAFF.

The gene calls are TRBV6-1 and TRBJ1-2; 8 positions agree with TRBD1. The CDR3 has 13 amino acids. CDR1 and CDR2 from the germline V gene are MNHNS and SASEGT. Trimming removed 0 bases from V and 7 bases from J; junction bases left unmatched: 1. The CDR3 reads CASSEAQGGGYTF. The CDR3, as DNA: TGTGCCAGCAGTGAAGCACAGGGGGGTGGCTACACCTTC.

The rearrangement joins TRBV6-1 to TRBJ1-3; tentative D call: TRBD1 (5 bases). Trimming took off 3 bases at V and 2 bases at J, with 14 bases between the two ends. Germline lookup yields CDR1 MNHNS and CDR2 SASEGT. CDR3 size: 16 residues. CDR3 loop: CASSDEFGATGNTIYF. CDR3 in DNA: TGTGCCAGCAGTGACGAGTTCGGGGCCACTGGAAACACCATATATTTT.

This clonotype turned up a few times. This chain uses TRBV30 with TRBJ1-4; 7 bases map to TRBD1. The CDR3 length is 15 residues. Germline V gene lookup returns CDR1 GTSNPN and CDR2 SVGIG (reference sequence). Trimming cost V 1 base and J 1 base; bases outside gene matches: 3. In DNA form, the CDR3 reads TGTGCCTGGAGTGACAGGGGTAGAACTAATGAAAAACTGTTTTTT. Residues: CAWSDRGRTNEKLFF.

The chain employs TRBV5-1 and TRBJ2-7; D perhaps matches TRBD1 (5 bases). Germline-derived CDR1 and CDR2 are SGHRS and YFSETQ. V lost 4 bases to trimming and J lost 0 bases, with 14 bases between them. This CDR3 has 15 residues. CDR3 sequence (DNA): TGCGCCAGCAGCATAGGGGATCCGAGCTCCTACGAGCAGTACTTC. This codes for CASSIGDPSSYEQYF.

This clonotype was counted many times. This rearrangement joins TRBV6-2 or TRBV6-3 to TRBJ2-1; D unresolved. From germline, CDR1 is MNHEY and CDR2 SVGEGT. Trimming removed 2 bases at V and 12 bases at J, with 14 bases between. This CDR3 has 13 residues. This CDR3 reads CASSYIGKYVQFF. The CDR3, as DNA: TGTGCCAGCAGTTACATTGGGAAGTATGTGCAGTTCTTC.

This clonotype was observed at least ten times. The chain combines TRBV6-5 with TRBJ2-3; no clear D. The CDR3 runs 15 residues. Germline CDR1 MNHEY, CDR2 SVGAGI. Trimming pared 0 bases from V and 6 bases from J, leaving 13 bases between. In nucleotides, the CDR3 is TGTGCCAGCAGTTACTCGGCTTTATTACCTGATACGCAGTATTTT. Translating gives CASSYSALLPDTQYF.